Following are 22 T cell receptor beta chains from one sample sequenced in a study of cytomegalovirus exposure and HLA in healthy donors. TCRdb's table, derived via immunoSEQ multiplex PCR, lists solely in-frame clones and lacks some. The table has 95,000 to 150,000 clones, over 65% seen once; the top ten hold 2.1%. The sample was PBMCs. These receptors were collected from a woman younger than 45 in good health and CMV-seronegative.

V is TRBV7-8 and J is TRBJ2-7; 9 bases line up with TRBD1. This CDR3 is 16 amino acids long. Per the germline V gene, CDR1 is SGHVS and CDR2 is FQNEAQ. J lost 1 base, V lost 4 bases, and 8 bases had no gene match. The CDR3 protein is CASSSIKGTGSYEQYF. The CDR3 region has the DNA TGTGCCAGCAGCTCTATTAAGGGGACAGGGTCCTACGAGCAGTACTTC.

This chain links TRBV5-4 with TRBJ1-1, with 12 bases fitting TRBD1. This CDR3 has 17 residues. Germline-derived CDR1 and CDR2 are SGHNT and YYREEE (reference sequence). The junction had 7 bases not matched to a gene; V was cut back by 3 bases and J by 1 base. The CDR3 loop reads CASSSGTGGKRNTEAFF. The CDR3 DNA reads TGTGCCAGCAGCTCCGGGACAGGGGGCAAAAGGAACACTGAAGCTTTCTTT.

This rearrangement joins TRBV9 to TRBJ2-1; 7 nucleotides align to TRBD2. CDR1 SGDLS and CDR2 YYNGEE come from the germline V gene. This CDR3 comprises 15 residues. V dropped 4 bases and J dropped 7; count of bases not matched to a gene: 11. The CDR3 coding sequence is TGTGCCAGCAGCTCTTCGGGGGGTAGTGCGAATGAGCAGTTCTTC. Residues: CASSSSGGSANEQFF.

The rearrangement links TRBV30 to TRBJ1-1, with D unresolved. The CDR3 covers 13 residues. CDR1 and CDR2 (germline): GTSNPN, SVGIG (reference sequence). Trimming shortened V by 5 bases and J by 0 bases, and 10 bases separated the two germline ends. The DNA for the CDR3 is TGTGCCTGGGATGGGCAGATGAACACTGAAGCTTTCTTT. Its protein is CAWDGQMNTEAFF.

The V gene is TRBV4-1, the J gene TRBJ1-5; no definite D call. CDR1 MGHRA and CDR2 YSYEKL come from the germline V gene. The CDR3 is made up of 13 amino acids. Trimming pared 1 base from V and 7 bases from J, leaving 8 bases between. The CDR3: CASSQGRNQPQHF. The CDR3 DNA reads TGCGCCAGCAGCCAAGGGAGAAACCAGCCCCAGCATTTT.

In DNA form, the CDR3 reads TGTGCCAGCAGTCCCCCGGGACTAGGCCCCCGCGCCGGGGAGCTGTTTTTT. It codes for CASSPPGLGPRAGELFF. The chain recombines TRBV2 with TRBJ2-2; 8 bases fit TRBD2. Losses at the gene ends were 5 bases for V and 6 bases for J; bases not matched to a gene: 14. CDR3 size: 17 residues. Per the germline V gene, CDR1 is SNHLY and CDR2 is FYNNEI.

The CDR3 nucleotides are TGTGCTAGTGGTTTGGTAATCGGGCAGGGAACCAACTATGGCTACACCTTC. Protein product: CASGLVIGQGTNYGYTF. The V and J genes are TRBV12-5 and TRBJ1-2, with D tentatively TRBD1 (5 bases). This CDR3 region has 17 residues. V lost 0 bases and J 2 bases, leaving 16 bases between the germline ends. The germline CDR1 and CDR2 sequences are LGHNT and FRNRAP.

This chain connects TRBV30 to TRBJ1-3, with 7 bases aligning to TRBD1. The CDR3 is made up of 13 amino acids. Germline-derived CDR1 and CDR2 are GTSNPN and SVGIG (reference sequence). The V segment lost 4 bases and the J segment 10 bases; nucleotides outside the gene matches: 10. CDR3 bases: TGTGCCTGGACCCGGGGGGGACAGTCGACCATATATTTT. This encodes CAWTRGGQSTIYF.

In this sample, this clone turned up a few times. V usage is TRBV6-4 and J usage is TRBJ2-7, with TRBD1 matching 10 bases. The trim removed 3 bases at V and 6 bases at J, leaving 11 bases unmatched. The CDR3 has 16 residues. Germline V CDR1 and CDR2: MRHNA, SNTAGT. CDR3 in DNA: TGTGCCAGCAGTGAAACCCCCGGACAGGGGGTACGCGAGCAGTACTTC. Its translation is CASSETPGQGVREQYF.

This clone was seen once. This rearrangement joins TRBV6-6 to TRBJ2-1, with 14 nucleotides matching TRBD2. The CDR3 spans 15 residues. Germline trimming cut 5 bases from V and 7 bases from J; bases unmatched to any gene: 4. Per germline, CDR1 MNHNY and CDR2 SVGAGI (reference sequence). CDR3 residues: CASSPRTSGGNEQFF. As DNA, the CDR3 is TGTGCCAGCAGTCCTCGGACTAGCGGGGGGAATGAGCAGTTCTTC.

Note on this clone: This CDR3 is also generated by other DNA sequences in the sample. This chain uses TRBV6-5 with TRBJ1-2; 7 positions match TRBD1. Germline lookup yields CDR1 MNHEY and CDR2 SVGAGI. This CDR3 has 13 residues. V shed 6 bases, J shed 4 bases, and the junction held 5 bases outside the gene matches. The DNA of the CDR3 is TGTGCCAGCAGACTTGGACAGGCCTATGGCTACACCTTC. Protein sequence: CASRLGQAYGYTF.

Here the CDR3 reads CASSQEAGLGTEAFF. CDR3 bases: TGCGCCAGCAGCCAAGAAGCGGGCCTTGGGACTGAAGCTTTCTTT. The J gene is TRBJ1-1, the V gene TRBV4-1; no clear D gene. The CDR3 loop spans 15 amino acids. Germline lookup yields CDR1 MGHRA and CDR2 YSYEKL. V was pared by 0 bases and J by 5 bases, with 13 bases between.

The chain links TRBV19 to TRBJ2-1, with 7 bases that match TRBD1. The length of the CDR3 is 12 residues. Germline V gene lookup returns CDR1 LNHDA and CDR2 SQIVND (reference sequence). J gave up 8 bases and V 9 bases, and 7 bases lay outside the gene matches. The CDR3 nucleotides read TGTGCCAGCACGGACAGGAGCCATGAGCAGTTCTTC. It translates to CASTDRSHEQFF.

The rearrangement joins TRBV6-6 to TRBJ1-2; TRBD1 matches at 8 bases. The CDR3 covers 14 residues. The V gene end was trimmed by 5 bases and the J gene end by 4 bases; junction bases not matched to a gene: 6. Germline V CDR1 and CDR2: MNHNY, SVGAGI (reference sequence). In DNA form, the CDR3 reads TGTGCCAGCAGTCTGCAGGGGGCTGGCTATGGCTACACCTTC. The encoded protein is CASSLQGAGYGYTF.

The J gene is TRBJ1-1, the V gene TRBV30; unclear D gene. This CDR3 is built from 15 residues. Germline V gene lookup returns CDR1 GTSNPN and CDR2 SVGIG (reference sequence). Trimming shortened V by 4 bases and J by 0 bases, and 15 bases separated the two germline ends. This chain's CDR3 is CAWTRGEILNTEAFF. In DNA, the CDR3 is TGTGCCTGGACCCGAGGAGAAATCTTGAACACTGAAGCTTTCTTT.

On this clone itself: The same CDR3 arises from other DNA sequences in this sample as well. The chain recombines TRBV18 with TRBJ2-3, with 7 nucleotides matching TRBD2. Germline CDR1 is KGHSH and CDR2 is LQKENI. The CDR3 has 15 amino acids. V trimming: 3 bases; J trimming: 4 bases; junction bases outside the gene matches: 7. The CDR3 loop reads CASSPGGGAADTQYF. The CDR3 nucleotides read TGTGCCAGCTCACCGGGGGGGGGAGCCGCAGATACGCAGTATTTT.

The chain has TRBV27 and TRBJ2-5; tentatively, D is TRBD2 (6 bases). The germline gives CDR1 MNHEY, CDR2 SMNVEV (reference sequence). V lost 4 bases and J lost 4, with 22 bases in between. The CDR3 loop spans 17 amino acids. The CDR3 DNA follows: TGTGCCAGCAGTTCCATGGAGGGTTTATTATCTAGAGAGACCCAGTACTTC. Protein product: CASSSMEGLLSRETQYF.

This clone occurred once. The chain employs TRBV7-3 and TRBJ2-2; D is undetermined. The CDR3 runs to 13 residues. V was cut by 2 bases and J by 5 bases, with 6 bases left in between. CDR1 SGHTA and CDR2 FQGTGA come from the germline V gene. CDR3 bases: TGTGCCAGCAGCTTATTGCGGACCGGGGAGCTGTTTTTT. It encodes CASSLLRTGELFF.

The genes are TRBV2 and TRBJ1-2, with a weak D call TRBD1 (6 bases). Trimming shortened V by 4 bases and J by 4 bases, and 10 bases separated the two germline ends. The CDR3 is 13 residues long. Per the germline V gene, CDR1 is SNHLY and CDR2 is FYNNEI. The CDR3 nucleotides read TGTGCCAGCAGTGCCGACAGGACCTATGGCTACACCTTC. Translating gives CASSADRTYGYTF.

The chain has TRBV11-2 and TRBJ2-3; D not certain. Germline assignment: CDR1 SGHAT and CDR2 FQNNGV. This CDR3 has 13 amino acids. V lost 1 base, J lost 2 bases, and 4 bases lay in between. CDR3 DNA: TGTGCCAGCAGCTTAGTCTACACAGATACGCAGTATTTT. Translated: CASSLVYTDTQYF.

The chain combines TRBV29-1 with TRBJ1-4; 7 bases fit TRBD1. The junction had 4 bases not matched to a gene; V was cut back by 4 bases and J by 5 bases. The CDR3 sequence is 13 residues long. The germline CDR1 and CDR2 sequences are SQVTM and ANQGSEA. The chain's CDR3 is CSVAGTVNEKLFF. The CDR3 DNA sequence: TGCAGCGTTGCCGGGACAGTAAATGAAAAACTGTTTTTT.

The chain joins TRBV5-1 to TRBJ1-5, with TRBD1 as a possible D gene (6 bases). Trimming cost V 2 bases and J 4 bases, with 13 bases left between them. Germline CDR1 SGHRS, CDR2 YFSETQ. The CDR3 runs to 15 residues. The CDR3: CASSFTGQENQPQHF. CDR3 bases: TGCGCCAGCAGCTTCACAGGGCAGGAAAATCAGCCCCAGCATTTT. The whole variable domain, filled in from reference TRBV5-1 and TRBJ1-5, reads KAGVTQTPRYLIKTRGQQVTLSCSPISGHRSVSWYQQTPGQGLQFLFEYFSETQRNKGNFPGRFSGRQFSNSRSEMNVSTLELGDSALYLCASSFTGQENQPQHFGDGTRLSIL.